Following are 23 T cell receptor beta chains from one sample sequenced in a study of vaccination effects on CD4 cells after COVID-19. Their antigens remain unidentified. Peptide-pool stimulation followed by sequencing identified expanded antigen-specific CD4+ clonotypes in the ViraFEST assay. With 9 to 11 days of culture completed, CD4+ T cells were isolated. Each participant was given two doses of one vaccine (BNT162b2 or mRNA-1273). TCRdb's copy holds only in-frame clones and misses some; the assay was immunoSEQ multiplex PCR. The repertoire holds under 85,000 clones, with 77% as singletons. The specimen was CD4+ T cells from PBMCs cultured with HCoV-OC43 spike peptides, collected after COVID-19 vaccination. The subset here: HCoV-OC43 spike overlapping peptide pool stimulation. All receptors derive from a human donor who received a COVID-19 vaccine.

The V and J genes are TRBV5-1 and TRBJ1-4; the D is unclear. This CDR3 is 14 amino acids long. Per the germline V gene, CDR1 is SGHRS and CDR2 is YFSETQ. Trimming took off 4 bases at V and 3 bases at J, with 10 bases between the two ends. CDR3 loop: CASSKDGANEKLFF. For the CDR3, the DNA is TGCGCCAGCAGCAAGGACGGAGCTAATGAAAAACTGTTTTTT.

The rearrangement joins TRBV6-5 to TRBJ1-3; maybe TRBD1 (5 bases). V was pared by 0 bases and J by 3 bases, with 6 bases between. Germline V CDR1 and CDR2: MNHEY, SVGAGI. This CDR3 region has 14 residues. The CDR3 coding sequence is TGTGCCAGCAGTTACTCAGGGGTTGGAAACACCATATATTTT. Its translation: CASSYSGVGNTIYF.

The J gene is TRBJ2-2, the V gene TRBV5-4; D unclear. The CDR3 has 15 residues. V was cut by 0 bases and J by 6 bases, with 12 bases left in between. Germline values: CDR1 SGHNT, CDR2 YYREEE (reference sequence). The CDR3: CASSLVPRGPGELFF. In DNA form, the CDR3 reads TGTGCCAGCAGCTTGGTACCTAGAGGTCCCGGGGAGCTGTTTTTT.

The chain joins TRBV28 to TRBJ2-1, with TRBD1 matching over 9 bases. Germline CDR1 and CDR2: MDHEN and SYDVKM. The J segment lost 3 bases and the V segment lost 7 bases, leaving 7 bases of the junction unmatched. The length of the CDR3 is 15 residues. The CDR3 spells CASTRPGQGYNEQFF. The CDR3 DNA reads TGTGCCAGCACTCGACCGGGACAGGGCTACAATGAGCAGTTCTTC.

This chain connects TRBV7-2 to TRBJ1-6; D is unresolved. Per the germline V gene, CDR1 is SGHTA and CDR2 is FQGNSA. Trimming cost V 5 bases and J 6 bases, with 8 bases left between them. There are 13 residues in the CDR3. CDR3 sequence: CASSPPFNSPLHF. The CDR3 DNA follows: TGTGCCAGCAGCCCTCCCTTTAATTCACCCCTCCACTTT.

Only one count was recorded for this clone. This sequence joins TRBV18 and TRBJ2-1, with 8 nucleotides matching TRBD1. The CDR3 has 15 residues. The junction had 2 bases not matched to a gene; V was cut back by 4 bases and J by 0 bases. Germline V CDR1 and CDR2: KGHSH, LQKENI. CDR3 nucleotides: TGTGCCAGCTCACTTCAGGGGGCCTCCTACAATGAGCAGTTCTTC. This gives the protein CASSLQGASYNEQFF.

The gene calls are TRBV4-1 and TRBJ2-2; D unclear. Deletions cut 3 bases from V and 6 bases from J, with 20 bases between. The CDR3 loop spans 17 amino acids. From germline, CDR1 is MGHRA and CDR2 YSYEKL. CDR3 region: CASSQEIPPVRPGELFF. In DNA form, the CDR3 reads TGCGCCAGCAGCCAGGAGATACCCCCAGTGAGACCCGGGGAGCTGTTTTTT.

J is TRBJ1-2 and V is TRBV28; 10 positions match TRBD1. V shed 2 bases, J shed 10 bases, and the junction held 1 base outside the gene matches. This CDR3 region has 12 residues. The germline V gene has CDR1 MDHEN and CDR2 SYDVKM. The CDR3 here is CASSLGTGDYTF. Written as DNA, the CDR3 is TGTGCCAGCAGTTTAGGGACAGGGGACTACACCTTC.

The V gene is TRBV14, the J gene TRBJ2-7, with 7 bases that match TRBD1. This CDR3 spans 15 amino acids. Germline V gene sequence: CDR1 SGHDN, CDR2 FVKESK. Trimming cost V 4 bases and J 4 bases; bases outside gene matches: 10. CDR3 nucleotide sequence: TGTGCCAGCAGCCGGCTCGGGACAGAGATTTACGAGCAGTACGTC. It is translated as CASSRLGTEIYEQYV.

This chain connects TRBV7-3 to TRBJ2-2, with unresolved D. The CDR3 covers 14 residues. CDR1 SGHTA and CDR2 FQGTGA come from the germline V gene. Deletions cut 6 bases from V and 3 bases from J, with 11 bases between. CDR3 residues: CASRDQRDTGELFF. CDR3 bases: TGTGCCAGCAGGGACCAACGGGACACCGGGGAGCTGTTTTTT.

This chain links TRBV19 with TRBJ1-5, with TRBD1 as a possible D gene (6 bases). Germline CDR1 is LNHDA and CDR2 is SQIVND (reference sequence). Trimming removed 6 bases at V and 9 bases at J, with 18 bases between. The CDR3 spans 14 residues. The CDR3 spells CASSFGGPRWPQHF. DNA for the CDR3: TGTGCCAGTAGCTTCGGGGGCCCTCGGTGGCCCCAGCATTTT.

V usage is TRBV24-1 and J usage is TRBJ1-5; D perhaps matches TRBD1 (5 bases). The V and J ends lost 3 bases and 4 bases respectively, with 15 bases between them. The CDR3 has 16 residues. Germline assignment: CDR1 KGHDR and CDR2 SFDVKD. The CDR3 here is CATSDPANGANQPQHF. In nucleotides, the CDR3 is TGTGCCACCAGTGATCCCGCGAACGGGGCAAATCAGCCCCAGCATTTT.

This clone is a singleton in its sample. The chain links TRBV21-1 to TRBJ1-1. TRBV21-1 is termed a pseudogene. This CDR3 region has 17 residues. CDR3: CASSIAGGLTGGTEAFF. The CDR3 nucleotides read TGTGCCAGCAGCATAGCGGGGGGGCTGACGGGGGGCACTGAAGCTTTCTTT.

The chain is built from TRBV30 and TRBJ2-7; D may correspond to TRBD1 or TRBD2 (5 bases each). Germline V lookup: CDR1 GTSNPN, CDR2 SVGIG (reference sequence). With 3 bases removed from V and 11 bases from J, the gap between germline ends came to 20 bases. The CDR3 has 13 amino acids. CDR3: CAWSSSGTPKEYV. CDR3 in DNA: TGTGCCTGGAGCTCCTCAGGGACCCCTAAAGAGTACGTC.

This clone appeared a few times. The chain is built from TRBV15 and TRBJ2-1; a weak D match, TRBD2 (5 bases). The CDR3 is made up of 14 amino acids. The V gene's germline CDR1 is LNHNV and CDR2 YYDKDF (reference sequence). V was clipped by 1 base and J by 9 bases, with 13 bases between them. The CDR3 sequence is CATSRAAEGFEQFF. DNA for the CDR3: TGTGCCACCAGCAGAGCCGCCGAGGGATTTGAGCAGTTCTTC.

The sample holds a few counts of this clone. This chain links TRBV19 with TRBJ1-1; 8 positions agree with TRBD1. V was clipped by 7 bases and J by 5 bases; unmatched bases: 15. This CDR3 comprises 16 residues. Per germline, CDR1 LNHDA and CDR2 SQIVND (reference sequence). CDR3 nucleotide sequence: TGTGCCAGTATCCCTAGGACAGGGAAAGAAGGGACTGAAGCTTTCTTT. Protein: CASIPRTGKEGTEAFF.

The rearrangement joins TRBV7-9 to TRBJ1-1, with 8 bases that match TRBD1. CDR1 SEHNR and CDR2 FQNEAQ come from the germline V gene (reference sequence). This CDR3 has 13 residues. The J segment lost 4 bases and the V segment lost 5 bases, leaving 3 bases of the junction unmatched. CDR3 residues: CASSLTGGTEAFF. The CDR3 bases are TGTGCCAGCAGCCTAACAGGGGGCACTGAAGCTTTCTTT.

This clone appeared a single time. This chain uses TRBV10-1 with TRBJ2-3, with no clear D. V lost 5 bases, J lost 4 bases, and 13 bases lay in between. Looked up from germline, CDR1 is WNHNN and CDR2 is SYGVQD (reference sequence). The CDR3 consists of 14 residues. CDR3 residues: CASSRIDTADTQYF. CDR3 nucleotides: TGCGCCAGCAGTCGGATCGACACCGCAGATACGCAGTATTTT.

The J gene is TRBJ2-3, the V gene TRBV20-1; TRBD1 matches 10 bases. Germline CDR1 DFQATT, CDR2 SNEGSKA (reference sequence). The ends lost 3 bases at V and 4 bases at J; junction bases unmatched: 7. The CDR3 is 15 amino acids. Written as DNA, the CDR3 is TGCAGTGCTAGTGGCGCCGGACAGGGGGCAGATACGCAGTATTTT. Translated, it gives CSASGAGQGADTQYF.

The chain recombines TRBV12-3 or TRBV12-4 with TRBJ1-4; D may be TRBD1 (5 bases). The CDR3 covers 13 residues. Between the trimmed V and J ends, which lost 3 bases and 5 bases, there was a span of 7 bases. In DNA form, the CDR3 reads TGTGCCAGCAGTTTGGGGCAGAATGAAAAACTGTTTTTT. The encoded protein is CASSLGQNEKLFF.

This clone was observed a handful of times. The chain joins TRBV12-5 to TRBJ1-6, with a possible D match to TRBD1 (5 bases). This CDR3 has 20 residues. Germline V gene sequence: CDR1 LGHNT, CDR2 FRNRAP. Trimming removed 7 bases from V and 4 bases from J, with 29 bases in between. Here the CDR3 reads CASDRWDQSGPIYYNSPLHF. The CDR3 DNA reads as TGTGCTAGTGATCGCTGGGACCAATCAGGCCCAATCTATTATAATTCACCCCTCCACTTT.

The chain uses TRBV12-3 or TRBV12-4 and TRBJ1-1; D not resolved. The length of the CDR3 is 12 residues. Trimming took 6 bases from V and 7 from J, leaving 12 bases between them. CDR3 coding DNA: TGTGCCAGCAGCCCAAGACGAGGTGAAGCTTTCTTT. This encodes CASSPRRGEAFF.

The rearrangement links TRBV12-3 or TRBV12-4 to TRBJ1-1; maybe TRBD1 (5 bases). V dropped 7 bases and J dropped 4 bases, with 10 bases sitting between them. CDR3 length equals 12 residues. The CDR3 bases are TGTGCCAGCACGGCGGGGGGCACTGAAGCTTTCTTT. Amino acids: CASTAGGTEAFF.